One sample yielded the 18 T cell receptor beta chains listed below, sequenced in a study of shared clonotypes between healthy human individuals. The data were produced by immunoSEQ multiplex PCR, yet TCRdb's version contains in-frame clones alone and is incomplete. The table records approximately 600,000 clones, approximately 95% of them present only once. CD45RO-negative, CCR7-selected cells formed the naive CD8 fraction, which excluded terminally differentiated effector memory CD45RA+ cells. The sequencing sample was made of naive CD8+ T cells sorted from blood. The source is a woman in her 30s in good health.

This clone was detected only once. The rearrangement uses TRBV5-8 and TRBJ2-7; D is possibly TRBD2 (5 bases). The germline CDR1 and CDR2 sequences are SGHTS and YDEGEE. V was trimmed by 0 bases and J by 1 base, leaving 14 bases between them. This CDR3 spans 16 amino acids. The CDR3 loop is CASSLDRRQISYEQYF. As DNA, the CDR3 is TGTGCCAGCAGCTTGGATCGGAGGCAGATATCCTACGAGCAGTACTTC. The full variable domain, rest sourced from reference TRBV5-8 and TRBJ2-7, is EAGVTQSPTHLIKTRGQQATLRCSPISGHTSVYWYQQALGLGLQFLLWYDEGEERNRGNFPPRFSGRQFPNYSSELNVNALELEDSALYLCASSLDRRQISYEQYFGPGTRLTVT.

The CDR3: CASSSPFGLAGGPDEQYF. The CDR3 bases are TGTGCCAGCAGCTCTCCATTCGGGCTAGCGGGAGGGCCCGACGAGCAGTACTTC. The chain combines TRBV11-2 with TRBJ2-7; TRBD2 agrees at 12 bases. V lost 4 bases and J lost 5; bases outside the gene matches: 15. The CDR3 has 18 amino acids. CDR1 SGHAT and CDR2 FQNNGV come from the germline V gene.

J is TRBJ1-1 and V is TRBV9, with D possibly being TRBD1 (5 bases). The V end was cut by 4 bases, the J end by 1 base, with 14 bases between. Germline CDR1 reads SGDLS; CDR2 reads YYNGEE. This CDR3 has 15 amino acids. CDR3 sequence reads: CASSLRQNSNTEAFF. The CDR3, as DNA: TGTGCCAGCAGCCTTCGACAGAACTCGAACACTGAAGCTTTCTTT.

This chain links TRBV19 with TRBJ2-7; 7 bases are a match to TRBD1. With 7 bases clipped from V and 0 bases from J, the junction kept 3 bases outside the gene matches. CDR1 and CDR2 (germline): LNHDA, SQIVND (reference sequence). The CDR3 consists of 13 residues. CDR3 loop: CASMDRISYEQYF. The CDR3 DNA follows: TGTGCCAGTATGGACAGGATCTCCTACGAGCAGTACTTC.

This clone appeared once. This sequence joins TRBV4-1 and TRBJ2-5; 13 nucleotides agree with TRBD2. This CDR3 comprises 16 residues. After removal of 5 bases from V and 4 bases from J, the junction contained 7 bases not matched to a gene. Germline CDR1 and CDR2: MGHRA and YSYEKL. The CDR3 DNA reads TGCGCCAGCAGCTCGGGACTAGCGGGATCTGGAGAGACCCAGTACTTC. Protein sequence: CASSSGLAGSGETQYF.

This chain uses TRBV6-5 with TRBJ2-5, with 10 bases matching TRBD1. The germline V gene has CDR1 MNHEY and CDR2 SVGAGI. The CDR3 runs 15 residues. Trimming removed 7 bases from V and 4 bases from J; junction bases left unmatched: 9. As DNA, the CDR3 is TGTGCCAGCACCCTAACAGGGGACAGGGGAGAGACCCAGTACTTC. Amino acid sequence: CASTLTGDRGETQYF.

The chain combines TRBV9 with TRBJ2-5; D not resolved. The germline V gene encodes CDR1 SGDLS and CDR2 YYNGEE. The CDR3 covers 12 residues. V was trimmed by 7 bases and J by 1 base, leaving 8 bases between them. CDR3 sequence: CASELRQETQYF. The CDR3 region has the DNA TGTGCCAGCGAGCTCCGCCAAGAGACCCAGTACTTC.

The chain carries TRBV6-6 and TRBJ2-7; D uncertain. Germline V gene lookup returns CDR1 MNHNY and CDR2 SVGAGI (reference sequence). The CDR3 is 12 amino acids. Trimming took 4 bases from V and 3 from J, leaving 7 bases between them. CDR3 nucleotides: TGTGCCAGCAGTTTCTCGAACTACGAGCAGTACTTC. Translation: CASSFSNYEQYF.

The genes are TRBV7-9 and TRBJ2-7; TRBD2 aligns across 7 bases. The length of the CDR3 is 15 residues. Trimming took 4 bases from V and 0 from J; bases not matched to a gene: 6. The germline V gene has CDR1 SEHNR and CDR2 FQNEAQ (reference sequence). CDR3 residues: CASSYSSGSSYEQYF. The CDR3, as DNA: TGTGCCAGCAGCTACTCTAGCGGCAGCTCCTACGAGCAGTACTTC.

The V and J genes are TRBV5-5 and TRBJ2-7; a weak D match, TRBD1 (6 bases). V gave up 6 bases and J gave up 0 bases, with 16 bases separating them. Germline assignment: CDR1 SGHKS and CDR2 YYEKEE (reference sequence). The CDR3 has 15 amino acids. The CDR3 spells CASTIRQDSSYEQYF. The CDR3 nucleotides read TGTGCCAGCACCATTCGACAGGACAGCTCCTACGAGCAGTACTTC.

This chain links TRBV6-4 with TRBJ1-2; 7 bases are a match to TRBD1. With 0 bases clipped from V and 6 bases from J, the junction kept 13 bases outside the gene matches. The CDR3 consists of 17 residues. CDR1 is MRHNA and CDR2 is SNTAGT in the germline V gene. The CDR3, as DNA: TGTGCCAGCAGTGACTCCCTCAACGATCAGGGGGAGAATGGCTACACCTTC. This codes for CASSDSLNDQGENGYTF.

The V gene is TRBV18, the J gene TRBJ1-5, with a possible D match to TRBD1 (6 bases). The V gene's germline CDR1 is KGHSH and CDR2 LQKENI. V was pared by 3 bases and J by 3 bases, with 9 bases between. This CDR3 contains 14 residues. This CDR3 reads CASSPDRFNQPQHF. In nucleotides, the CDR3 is TGTGCCAGCTCACCGGACAGATTCAATCAGCCCCAGCATTTT.

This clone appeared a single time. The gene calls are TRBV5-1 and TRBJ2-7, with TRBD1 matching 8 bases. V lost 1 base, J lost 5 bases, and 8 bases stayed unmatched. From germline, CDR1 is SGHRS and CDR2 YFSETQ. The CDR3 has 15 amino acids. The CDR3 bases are TGCGCCAGCAGCTTGAGCGGCAGGGGGCAGGACGAGCAGTACTTC. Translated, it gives CASSLSGRGQDEQYF.

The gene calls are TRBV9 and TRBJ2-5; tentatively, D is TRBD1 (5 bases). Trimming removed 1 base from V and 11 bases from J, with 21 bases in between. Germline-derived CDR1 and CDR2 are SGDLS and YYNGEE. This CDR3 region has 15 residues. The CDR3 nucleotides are TGTGCCAGCAGCGTAAGTTCAGGGCGCGTTCAAGAGCAGTACTTC. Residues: CASSVSSGRVQEQYF.

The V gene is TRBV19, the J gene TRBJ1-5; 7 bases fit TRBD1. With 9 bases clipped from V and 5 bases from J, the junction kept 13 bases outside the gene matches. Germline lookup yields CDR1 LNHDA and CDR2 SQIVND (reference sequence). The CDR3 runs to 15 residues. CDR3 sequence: CASLSGQAGYQPQHF. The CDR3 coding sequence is TGTGCCAGCCTTTCCGGACAGGCCGGCTATCAGCCCCAGCATTTT.

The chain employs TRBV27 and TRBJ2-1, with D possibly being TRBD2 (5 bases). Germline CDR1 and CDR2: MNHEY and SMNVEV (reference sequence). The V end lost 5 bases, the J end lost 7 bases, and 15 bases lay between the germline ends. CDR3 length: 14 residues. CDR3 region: CASSLRLHTNEQFF. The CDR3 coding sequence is TGTGCCAGCAGTCTTAGACTACATACAAATGAGCAGTTCTTC.

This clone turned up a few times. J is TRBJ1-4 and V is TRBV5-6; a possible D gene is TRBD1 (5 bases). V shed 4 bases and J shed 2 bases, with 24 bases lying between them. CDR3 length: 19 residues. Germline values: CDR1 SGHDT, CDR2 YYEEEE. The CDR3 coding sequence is TGTGCCAGCAGCCCGAGTGGCCGGGAGGGGAAACTGACTAATGAAAAACTGTTTTTT. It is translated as CASSPSGREGKLTNEKLFF.

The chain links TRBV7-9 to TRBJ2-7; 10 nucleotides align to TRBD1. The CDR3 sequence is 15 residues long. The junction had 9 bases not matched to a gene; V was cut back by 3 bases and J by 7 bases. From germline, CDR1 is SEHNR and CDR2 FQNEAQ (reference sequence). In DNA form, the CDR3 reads TGTGCCAGCAGCTTGTCGCGACAGGGGGCGCCGGAGCAGTACTTC. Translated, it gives CASSLSRQGAPEQYF.